This record looks at one T cell receptor (beta chain) sequence and its context. Then a second PCR, running about 6 to 12 cycles, was carried out with a sample-barcoded 5' primer and a J-beta primer mix. From the 5' RACE reads, TCRdb called clonotypes with MiXCR, one entry per CDR3 protein. The repertoire consists of some 1,000,000 distinct CDR3 sequences, with 25% occurring once and the leading ten covering around 0.75%. This specimen comes from a study of blood T cells in healthy people across ages. Per germline, CDR1 SGHTA and CDR2 FQGTGA. The CDR3 is 14 amino acids. The ends lost 4 bases at V and 9 bases at J; junction bases unmatched: 6. The sample was also linked to a second study, of T cells of mothers and their children.

J is TRBJ1-6 and V is TRBV7-3, with 7 positions matching TRBD1. The sample taken for sequencing was blood. This clonotype was sampled from a girl aged 2 to 9 in good health. The CDR3 DNA reads as TGTGCCAGCAGCTCCAGGGACAGCCCTTCACCCCTCCACTTT. Amino acid sequence: CASSSRDSPSPLHF.